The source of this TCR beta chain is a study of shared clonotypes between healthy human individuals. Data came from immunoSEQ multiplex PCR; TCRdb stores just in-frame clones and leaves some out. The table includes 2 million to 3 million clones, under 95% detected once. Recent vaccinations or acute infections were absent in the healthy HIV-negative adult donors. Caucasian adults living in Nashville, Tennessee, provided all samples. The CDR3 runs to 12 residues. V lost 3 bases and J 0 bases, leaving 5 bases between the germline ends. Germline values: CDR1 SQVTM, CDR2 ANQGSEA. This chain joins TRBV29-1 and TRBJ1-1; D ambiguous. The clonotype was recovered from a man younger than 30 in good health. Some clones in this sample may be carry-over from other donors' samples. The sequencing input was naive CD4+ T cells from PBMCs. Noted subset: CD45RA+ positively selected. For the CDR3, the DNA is TGCAGCGTTGATTCGGTGAACACTGAAGCTTTCTTT. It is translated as CSVDSVNTEAFF.